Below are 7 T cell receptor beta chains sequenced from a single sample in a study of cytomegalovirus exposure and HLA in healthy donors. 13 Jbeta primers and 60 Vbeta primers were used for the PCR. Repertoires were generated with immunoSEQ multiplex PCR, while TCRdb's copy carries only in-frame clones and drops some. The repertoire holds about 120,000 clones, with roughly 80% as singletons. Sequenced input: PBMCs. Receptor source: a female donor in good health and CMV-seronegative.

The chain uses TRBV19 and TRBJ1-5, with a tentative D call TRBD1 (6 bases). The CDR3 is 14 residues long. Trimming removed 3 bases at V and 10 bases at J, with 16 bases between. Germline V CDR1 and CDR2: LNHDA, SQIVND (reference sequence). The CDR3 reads CASSIGRGGQPQHF. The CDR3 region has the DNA TGTGCCAGTAGTATTGGCAGGGGTGGTCAACCCCAGCATTTT.

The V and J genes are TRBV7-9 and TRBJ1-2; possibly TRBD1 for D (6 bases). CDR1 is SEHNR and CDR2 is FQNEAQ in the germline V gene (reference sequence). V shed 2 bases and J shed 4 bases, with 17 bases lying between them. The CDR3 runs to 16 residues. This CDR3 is CASSLNRQGRSYGYTF. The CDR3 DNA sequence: TGTGCCAGCAGCTTAAACCGTCAGGGGAGAAGCTATGGCTACACCTTC.

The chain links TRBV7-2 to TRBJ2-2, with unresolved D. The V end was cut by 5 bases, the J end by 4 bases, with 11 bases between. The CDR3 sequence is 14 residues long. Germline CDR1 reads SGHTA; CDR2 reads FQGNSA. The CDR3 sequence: CASSEQAFTGELFF. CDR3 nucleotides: TGTGCCAGCAGCGAGCAGGCTTTCACCGGGGAGCTGTTTTTT. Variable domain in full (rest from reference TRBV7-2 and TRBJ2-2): GAGVSQSPSNKVTEKGKDVELRCDPISGHTALYWYRQSLGQGLEFLIYFQGNSAPDKSGLPSDRFSAERTGGSVSTLTIQRTQQEDSAVYLCASSEQAFTGELFFGEGSRLTVL.

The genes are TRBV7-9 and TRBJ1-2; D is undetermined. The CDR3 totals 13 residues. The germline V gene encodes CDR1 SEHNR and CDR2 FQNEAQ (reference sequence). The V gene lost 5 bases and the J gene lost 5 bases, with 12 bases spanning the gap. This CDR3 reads CASSPLALYGYTF. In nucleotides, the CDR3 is TGTGCCAGCAGCCCCTTAGCCCTTTATGGCTACACCTTC.

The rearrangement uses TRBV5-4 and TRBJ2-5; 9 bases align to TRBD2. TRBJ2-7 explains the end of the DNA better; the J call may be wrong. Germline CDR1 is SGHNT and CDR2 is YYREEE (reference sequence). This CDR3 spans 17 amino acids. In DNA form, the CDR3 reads TGTGCCAGCAGCTTGGCCATGAGCGGGGGGTTCCCCTACGAGCAGTACTTC. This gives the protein CASSLAMSGGFPYEQYF.

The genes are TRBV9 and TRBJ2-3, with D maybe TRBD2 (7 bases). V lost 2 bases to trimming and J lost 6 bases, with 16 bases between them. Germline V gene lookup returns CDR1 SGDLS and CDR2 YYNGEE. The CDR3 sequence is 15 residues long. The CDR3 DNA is TGTGCCAGCAGCGTGCAGGCTGGGGGGGCGGATACGCAGTATTTT. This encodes CASSVQAGGADTQYF.

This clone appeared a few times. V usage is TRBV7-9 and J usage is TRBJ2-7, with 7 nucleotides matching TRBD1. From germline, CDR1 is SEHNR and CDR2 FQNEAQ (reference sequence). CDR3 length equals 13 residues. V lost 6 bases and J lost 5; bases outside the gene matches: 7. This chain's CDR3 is CASRLQGLHEQYF. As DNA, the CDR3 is TGTGCCAGCAGACTACAGGGGTTGCACGAGCAGTACTTC.